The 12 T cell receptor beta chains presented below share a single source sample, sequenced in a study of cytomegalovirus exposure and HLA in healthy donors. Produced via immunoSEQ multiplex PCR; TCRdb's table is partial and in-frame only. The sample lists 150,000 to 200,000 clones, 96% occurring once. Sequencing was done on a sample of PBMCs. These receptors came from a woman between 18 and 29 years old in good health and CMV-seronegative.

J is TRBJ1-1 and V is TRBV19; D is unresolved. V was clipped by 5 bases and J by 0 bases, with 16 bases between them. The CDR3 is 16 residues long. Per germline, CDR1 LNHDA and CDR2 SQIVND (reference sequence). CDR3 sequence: CASSWSPTSLNTEAFF. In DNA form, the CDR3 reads TGTGCCAGTAGTTGGAGTCCTACCTCATTGAACACTGAAGCTTTCTTT.

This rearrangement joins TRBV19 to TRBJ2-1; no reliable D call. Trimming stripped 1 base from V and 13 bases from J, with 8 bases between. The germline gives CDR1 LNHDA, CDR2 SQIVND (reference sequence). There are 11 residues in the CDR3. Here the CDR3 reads CASSIASRQFF. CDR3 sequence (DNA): TGTGCCAGTAGTATAGCTTCCAGACAGTTCTTC.

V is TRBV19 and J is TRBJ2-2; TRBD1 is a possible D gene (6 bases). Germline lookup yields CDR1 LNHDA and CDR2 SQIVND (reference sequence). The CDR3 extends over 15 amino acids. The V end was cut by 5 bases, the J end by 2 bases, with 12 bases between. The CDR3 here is CASSGQTINTGELFF. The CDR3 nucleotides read TGTGCCAGTAGTGGACAGACTATCAACACCGGGGAGCTGTTTTTT.

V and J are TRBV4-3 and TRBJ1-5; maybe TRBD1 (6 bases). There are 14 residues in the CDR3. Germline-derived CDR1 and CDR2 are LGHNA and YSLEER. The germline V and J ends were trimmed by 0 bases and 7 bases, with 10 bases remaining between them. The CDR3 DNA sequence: TGCGCCAGCAGCCAAGATCTGAGGGGGCAGCCCCAGCATTTT. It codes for CASSQDLRGQPQHF.

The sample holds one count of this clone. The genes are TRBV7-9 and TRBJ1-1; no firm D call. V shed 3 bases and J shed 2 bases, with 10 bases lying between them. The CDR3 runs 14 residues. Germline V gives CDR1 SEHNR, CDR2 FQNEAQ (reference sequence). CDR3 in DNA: TGTGCCAGCAGCTTCGGCAGCGGAAACACTGAAGCTTTCTTT. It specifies CASSFGSGNTEAFF. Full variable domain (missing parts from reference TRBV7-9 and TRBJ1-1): DTGVSQNPRHKITKRGQNVTFRCDPISEHNRLYWYRQTLGQGPEFLTYFQNEAQLEKSRLLSDRFSAERPKGSFSTLEIQRTEQGDSAMYLCASSFGSGNTEAFFGQGTRLTVV.

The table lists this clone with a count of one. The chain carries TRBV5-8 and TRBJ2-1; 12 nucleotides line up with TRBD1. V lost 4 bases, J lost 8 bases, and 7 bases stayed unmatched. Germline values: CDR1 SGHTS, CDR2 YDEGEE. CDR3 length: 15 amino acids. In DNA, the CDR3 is TGTGCCAGCAGCCCAGGGACAGGGGGCTGGGATGAGCAGTTCTTC. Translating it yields CASSPGTGGWDEQFF.

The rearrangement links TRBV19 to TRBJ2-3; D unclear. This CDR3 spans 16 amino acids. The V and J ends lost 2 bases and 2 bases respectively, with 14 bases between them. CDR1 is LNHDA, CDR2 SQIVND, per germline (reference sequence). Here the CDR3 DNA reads TGTGCCAGTAGTATATATCACGAGCGAACCACAGATACGCAGTATTTT. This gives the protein CASSIYHERTTDTQYF.

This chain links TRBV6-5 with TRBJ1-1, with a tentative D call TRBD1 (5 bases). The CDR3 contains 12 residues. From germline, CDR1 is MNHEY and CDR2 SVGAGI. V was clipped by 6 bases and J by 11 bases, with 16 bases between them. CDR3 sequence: CASSAGRLGAFF. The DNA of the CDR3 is TGTGCCAGCAGCGCGGGGCGGCTGGGGGCTTTCTTT.

The CDR3: CAISESGGLARQEQFF. Here the CDR3 DNA reads TGTGCCATCAGTGAGTCAGGGGGACTAGCCCGACAAGAGCAGTTCTTC. This sequence joins TRBV10-3 and TRBJ2-1; the match to TRBD2 covers 9 bases. Germline V gene data show CDR1 as ENHRY and CDR2 as SYGVKD. After removal of 0 bases from V and 10 bases from J, the junction contained 10 bases not matched to a gene. The CDR3 length is 16 residues.

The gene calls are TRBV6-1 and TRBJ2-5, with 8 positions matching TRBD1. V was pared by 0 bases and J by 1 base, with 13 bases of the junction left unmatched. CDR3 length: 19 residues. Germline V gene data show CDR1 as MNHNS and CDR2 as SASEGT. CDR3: CASSEAGRRSQGAQETQYF. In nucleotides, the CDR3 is TGTGCCAGCAGTGAAGCGGGGAGGAGAAGTCAGGGGGCCCAAGAGACCCAGTACTTC.

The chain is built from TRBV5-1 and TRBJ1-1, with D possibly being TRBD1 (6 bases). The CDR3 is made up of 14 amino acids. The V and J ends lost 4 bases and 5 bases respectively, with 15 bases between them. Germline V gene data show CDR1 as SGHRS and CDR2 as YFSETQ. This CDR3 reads CASSPLAGATEAFF. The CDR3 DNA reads TGCGCCAGCAGCCCCTTGGCGGGGGCAACTGAAGCTTTCTTT.

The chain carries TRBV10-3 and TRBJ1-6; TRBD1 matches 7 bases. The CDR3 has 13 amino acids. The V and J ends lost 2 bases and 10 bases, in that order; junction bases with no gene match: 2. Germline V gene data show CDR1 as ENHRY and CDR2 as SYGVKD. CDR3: CAISEGQESPLHF. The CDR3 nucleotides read TGTGCCATCAGTGAGGGACAGGAGTCACCCCTCCACTTT.